One sample yielded the 9 T cell receptor beta chains listed below, sequenced in a study of Ad26.COV2.S vaccination and SARS-CoV-2 variants. The sample's treatment: about 20 received Ad26.COV2.S at low or high dose, single or two shots; about 5 received placebo; per-sample allocation not given. Day 63 after the first injection of vaccine or placebo was the sampling time. The protocol was immunoSEQ multiplex PCR, while the TCRdb copy is restricted to in-frame clones and leaves out a portion. Of over 450,000 clones detected, 70% to 90% appear once; the ten largest clones hold under 2%. The material sequenced was peripheral blood, taken in a trial of Ad26.COV2.S vaccine versus placebo. The receptor set was obtained from a person between 18 and 65 years old who received the Ad26.COV2.S COVID-19 vaccine or a placebo.

This rearrangement joins TRBV19 to TRBJ1-2; D is unresolved. This CDR3 contains 12 residues. Germline V gene sequence: CDR1 LNHDA, CDR2 SQIVND (reference sequence). The V end was cut by 5 bases, the J end by 10 bases, with 14 bases between. The CDR3 region is CASSDRTFDYTF. DNA of the CDR3: TGTGCCAGTAGTGACCGGACGTTCGACTACACCTTC.

The table lists this clone with a count of one. The chain employs TRBV5-1 and TRBJ2-5; no definite D call. CDR1 and CDR2 (germline): SGHRS, YFSETQ. V was shortened by 2 bases and J by 1 base, with 12 bases between the two germline ends. The CDR3 totals 15 residues. CDR3 residues: CASSFASSGQETQYF. Here the CDR3 DNA reads TGCGCCAGCAGCTTTGCCAGCTCAGGCCAAGAGACCCAGTACTTC.

This clone was found once. V gene TRBV4-2 combines with J gene TRBJ1-6, with a weak D call TRBD1 (6 bases). The germline V gene has CDR1 LGHNA and CDR2 YNFKEQ. With 6 bases removed from V and 5 bases from J, the gap between germline ends came to 14 bases. The CDR3 has 15 amino acids. CDR3 protein: CASRRERQDNSPLHF. The CDR3 DNA follows: TGTGCCAGCAGGCGAGAGAGACAGGATAATTCACCCCTCCACTTT.

This chain joins TRBV6-5 and TRBJ2-7; 8 nucleotides agree with TRBD2. The CDR3 is 13 residues long. The trim removed 6 bases at V and 6 bases at J, leaving 7 bases unmatched. CDR1 MNHEY and CDR2 SVGAGI come from the germline V gene. CDR3 protein: CASSRGGVSEQYF. CDR3 bases: TGTGCCAGCAGCCGGGGGGGGGTCTCCGAGCAGTACTTC.

V and J are TRBV5-4 and TRBJ1-1, with D hard to call. In germline, CDR1 is SGHNT, CDR2 YYREEE (reference sequence). The length of the CDR3 is 16 residues. Trimming removed 3 bases from V and 2 bases from J, with 17 bases in between. CDR3 in DNA: TGTGCCAGCAGCTCAAAGAATCGCCCGCCCAACACTGAAGCTTTCTTT. Translating it yields CASSSKNRPPNTEAFF. The complete variable domain, with remaining parts taken from reference TRBV5-4 and TRBJ1-1, reads ETGVTQSPTHLIKTRGQQVTLRCSSQSGHNTVSWYQQALGQGPQFIFQYYREEENGRGNFPPRFSGLQFPNYSSELNVNALELDDSALYLCASSSKNRPPNTEAFFGQGTRLTVV.

Points on this clone: This CDR3 is also generated by other DNA sequences in the sample. This chain links TRBV28 with TRBJ2-3; D is perhaps TRBD1 (5 bases). There are 15 residues in the CDR3. Deletions cut 3 bases from V and 1 base from J, with 11 bases between. CDR1 and CDR2 (germline): MDHEN, SYDVKM. Here the CDR3 DNA reads TGTGCCAGCAGTTTGGGGCGAAGGGGCACAGATACGCAGTATTTT. This translates into CASSLGRRGTDTQYF. Complete variable domain (other parts from reference TRBV28 and TRBJ2-3): DVKVTQSSRYLVKRTGEKVFLECVQDMDHENMFWYRQDPGLGLRLIYFSYDVKMKEKGDIPEGYSVSREKKERFSLILESASTNQTSMYLCASSLGRRGTDTQYFGPGTRLTVL.

V is TRBV6-5 and J is TRBJ2-3; TRBD2 aligns across 11 bases. The CDR3 runs to 15 residues. CDR1 MNHEY and CDR2 SVGAGI come from the germline V gene. V gave up 6 bases and J gave up 1 base; unmatched junction bases: 3. Here the CDR3 reads CASRTSGIGTDTQYF. CDR3 DNA: TGTGCCAGCAGGACTAGCGGGATCGGCACAGATACGCAGTATTTT.

This chain connects TRBV9 to TRBJ1-1, with D possibly being TRBD1 (5 bases). The V end was cut by 8 bases, the J end by 2 bases, with 22 bases between. This CDR3 comprises 16 residues. CDR1 is SGDLS and CDR2 is YYNGEE in the germline V gene. CDR3 sequence: CARGELSDAYNTEAFF. The CDR3, as DNA: TGTGCCAGAGGGGAGCTCTCGGACGCCTATAACACTGAAGCTTTCTTT.

This chain links TRBV7-9 with TRBJ2-1; D possibly corresponds to TRBD2 (5 bases). CDR1 is SEHNR, CDR2 FQNEAQ, per germline (reference sequence). Between the trimmed V and J ends, which lost 0 bases and 2 bases, there was a span of 14 bases. The CDR3 spans 17 residues. In DNA form, the CDR3 reads TGTGCCAGCAGCTTAGCGCTAGCCACCGAGCCCTACAATGAGCAGTTCTTC. Its protein product is CASSLALATEPYNEQFF.